Below, one T cell receptor beta chain is given with its context. The antigen is not known. This record belongs to a study of long-term antiretroviral therapy in people with HIV. Study-wide results and limits: The blood, collected between about 2004 and 2017, was possibly taken under older ART regimens.

After removal of 2 bases from V and 3 bases from J, the junction contained 2 bases not matched to a gene. Germline V lookup: CDR1 MNHEY, CDR2 SMNVEV (reference sequence). This CDR3 spans 15 amino acids. Investigators performed immunoSEQ version v3.0 at survey level. The data were produced by immunoSEQ multiplex PCR, yet TCRdb's version contains in-frame clones alone and is incomplete. The sample lists 20,000 to 30,000 clones, 80% to 90% seen once, with under 6% in the top ten. This TCR came from a man aged 18 to 30 with HIV. The rearrangement joins TRBV27 to TRBJ1-5; 9 bases align to TRBD1. Specimen: unsorted PBMCs, collected 3 years after starting antiretroviral therapy. DNA for the CDR3: TGTGCCAGCAGTTTACACAGGGGGCCCAATCAGCCCCAGCATTTT. Amino acids: CASSLHRGPNQPQHF.